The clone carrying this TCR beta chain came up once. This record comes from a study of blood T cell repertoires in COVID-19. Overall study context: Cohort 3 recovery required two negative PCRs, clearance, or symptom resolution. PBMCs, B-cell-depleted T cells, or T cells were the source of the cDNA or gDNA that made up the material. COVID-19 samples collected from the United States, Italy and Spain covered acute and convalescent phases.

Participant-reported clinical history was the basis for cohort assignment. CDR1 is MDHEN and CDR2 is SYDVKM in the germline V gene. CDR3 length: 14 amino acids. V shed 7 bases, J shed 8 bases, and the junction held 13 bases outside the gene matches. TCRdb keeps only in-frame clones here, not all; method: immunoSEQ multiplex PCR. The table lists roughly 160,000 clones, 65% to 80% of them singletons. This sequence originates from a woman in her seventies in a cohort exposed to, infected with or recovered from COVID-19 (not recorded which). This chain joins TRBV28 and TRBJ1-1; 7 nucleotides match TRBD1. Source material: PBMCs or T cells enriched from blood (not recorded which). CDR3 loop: CASNFIDRDIEAFF. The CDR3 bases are TGTGCCAGCAACTTCATTGACAGGGATATAGAAGCTTTCTTT.